Below are 5 T cell receptor beta chains sequenced from a single sample in a study of blood T cell repertoires in COVID-19. The protocol was immunoSEQ multiplex PCR, while the TCRdb copy is restricted to in-frame clones and leaves out a portion. This sample yields approximately 270,000 clones, of which 91% are seen a single time; around 1.3% belongs to the top ten. The specimen was PBMCs or T cells enriched from blood (not recorded which). The receptors here all came from a human donor in a cohort exposed to, infected with or recovered from COVID-19 (not recorded which). The donor label of this sample is uncertain.

The chain couples TRBV7-6 to TRBJ2-1, with D uncertain. Germline assignment: CDR1 SGHVS and CDR2 FNYEAQ. The CDR3 has 15 residues. Trimming took 4 bases from V and 9 from J, leaving 19 bases between them. CDR3: CASSYDLTSVGEQFF. Written as DNA, the CDR3 is TGTGCCAGCAGCTACGACTTGACCTCTGTGGGTGAGCAGTTCTTC.

This sequence joins TRBV7-8 and TRBJ1-5; D is ambiguous. From germline, CDR1 is SGHVS and CDR2 FQNEAQ. The CDR3 length is 17 residues. Trimming cost V 3 bases and J 0 bases, with 15 bases left between them. The CDR3 sequence is CASSLGIRGHSNQPQHF. For the CDR3, the DNA is TGTGCCAGCAGCTTGGGGATCAGAGGGCATAGCAATCAGCCCCAGCATTTT.

The V gene is TRBV6-5, the J gene TRBJ2-1; 7 bases map to TRBD1. This CDR3 spans 15 amino acids. The germline CDR1 and CDR2 sequences are MNHEY and SVGAGI. With 6 bases clipped from V and 0 bases from J, the junction kept 5 bases outside the gene matches. CDR3 sequence reads: CASSSDRSSYNEQFF. The CDR3 nucleotides are TGTGCCAGCAGCTCGGACAGGAGCTCCTACAATGAGCAGTTCTTC.

This clone came up a few times. The chain recombines TRBV9 with TRBJ2-5; 11 bases agree with TRBD1. The ends lost 4 bases at V and 5 bases at J; junction bases unmatched: 10. Germline V gene lookup returns CDR1 SGDLS and CDR2 YYNGEE. The CDR3 runs 16 residues. The CDR3 loop is CASSPRDRGFGETQYF. The CDR3 DNA reads as TGTGCCAGCAGCCCACGGGACAGGGGGTTCGGGGAGACCCAGTACTTC.

The chain carries TRBV2 and TRBJ1-2; 8 bases align to TRBD1. The V and J ends lost 2 bases and 8 bases, in that order; junction bases with no gene match: 7. In germline, CDR1 is SNHLY, CDR2 FYNNEI. This CDR3 is 14 amino acids long. As DNA, the CDR3 is TGTGCCAGCAGTGAAAAGACAGGGGATCGGGGCTACACCTTC. The encoded protein is CASSEKTGDRGYTF.